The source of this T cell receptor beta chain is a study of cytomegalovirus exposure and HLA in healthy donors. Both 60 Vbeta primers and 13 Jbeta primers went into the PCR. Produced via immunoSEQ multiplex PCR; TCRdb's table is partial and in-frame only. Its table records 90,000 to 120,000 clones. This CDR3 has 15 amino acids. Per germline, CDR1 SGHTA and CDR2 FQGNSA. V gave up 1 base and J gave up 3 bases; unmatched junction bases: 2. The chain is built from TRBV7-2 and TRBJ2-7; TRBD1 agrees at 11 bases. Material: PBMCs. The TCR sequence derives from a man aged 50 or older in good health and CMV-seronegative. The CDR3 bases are TGTGCCAGCAGCTTAGAAGGGACAGGGGGCTACGAGCAGTACTTC. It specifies CASSLEGTGGYEQYF.